The 22 T cell receptor beta chains presented below share a single source sample, sequenced in a study of T cells in Graves' hyperthyroidism and ophthalmopathy. Regions amplified from RNA transcripts were the TCR beta CDR3 regions. Initially, a first-round RT-PCR of the TCR CDR3 employed the HTBI primer set. TCRdb itself ran the multiplex PCR reads through MiXCR, one entry per CDR3 protein. The sample gives about 400,000 distinct CDR3 sequences, 15% to 17% of which show up once; approximately 30% is in the top ten. Material: blood. The receptors come from a woman younger than 30 with Graves' hyperthyroidism that later progressed to Graves' ophthalmopathy.

This clonotype was seen at least ten times. The CDR3 loop is CASNTPGTSGYNEQFF. The CDR3, as DNA: TGTGCCAGCAACACCCCCGGGACTAGCGGATACAATGAGCAGTTCTTC. The gene calls are TRBV6-2 or TRBV6-3 and TRBJ2-1; 11 nucleotides match TRBD2. Germline CDR1 and CDR2: MNHEY and SVGEGT. The V segment lost 7 bases and the J segment 4 bases; nucleotides outside the gene matches: 9. The CDR3 is 16 amino acids.

J is TRBJ1-1 and V is TRBV20-1; D unresolved. V was pared by 1 base and J by 2 bases, with 2 bases between. The CDR3 has 11 residues. In germline, CDR1 is DFQATT, CDR2 SNEGSKA (reference sequence). CDR3 region: CSARGNTEAFF. The CDR3 DNA is TGCAGTGCTAGAGGAAACACTGAAGCTTTCTTT.

The table lists this clonotype with many counts. CDR3 nucleotides: TGCAGTGCTAGGCTAAAAACCTCCGTAACTAGCGGGAGGCCTCTCTACAATGAGCAGTTCTTC. The encoded protein is CSARLKTSVTSGRPLYNEQFF. This chain links TRBV20-1 with TRBJ2-1; 12 nucleotides align to TRBD2. This CDR3 contains 21 residues. V was clipped by 3 bases and J by 3 bases; unmatched bases: 21. The germline V gene has CDR1 DFQATT and CDR2 SNEGSKA (reference sequence).

This clonotype was recorded many times. The chain carries TRBV28 and TRBJ1-4; D remains ambiguous. The CDR3 runs 13 residues. CDR1 is MDHEN, CDR2 SYDVKM, per germline. Between the trimmed V and J ends, which lost 7 bases and 0 bases, there was a span of 6 bases. CDR3 region: CASNSATNEKLFF. As DNA, the CDR3 is TGTGCCAGCAACAGTGCAACTAATGAAAAACTGTTTTTT.

This clonotype was found many times. The genes are TRBV28 and TRBJ2-3, with D maybe TRBD2 (5 bases). Germline CDR1 MDHEN, CDR2 SYDVKM. Trimming removed 5 bases from V and 5 bases from J, with 17 bases in between. The CDR3 sequence is 15 residues long. The CDR3 DNA reads TGTGCCAGCAGTGTCACGAGGGTACCTGGAGATACGCAGTATTTT. Its translation: CASSVTRVPGDTQYF. Full variable domain (missing parts from reference TRBV28 and TRBJ2-3): DVKVTQSSRYLVKRTGEKVFLECVQDMDHENMFWYRQDPGLGLRLIYFSYDVKMKEKGDIPEGYSVSREKKERFSLILESASTNQTSMYLCASSVTRVPGDTQYFGPGTRLTVL.

A remark on this clonotype: A much larger clone is a single base away; this may be a read error. The J gene is TRBJ1-1, the V gene TRBV11-3, with 7 bases fitting TRBD1. The CDR3 runs to 15 residues. Germline V gene lookup returns CDR1 SGHNT and CDR2 YENEEA. The CDR3 is CASGGVGDRNTEAFF. The CDR3 bases are TGCGCCAGCGGCGGGGTGGGGGACAGGAACACTGAAGCTTTCTTT.

This chain connects TRBV5-1 to TRBJ1-3; D unclear. Trimming removed 1 base from V and 2 bases from J, with 10 bases in between. Germline V gives CDR1 SGHRS, CDR2 YFSETQ. The CDR3 contains 15 residues. DNA for the CDR3: TGCGCCAGCAGCTTGTTACCTTCTACTGGAAACACCATATATTTT. Its protein product is CASSLLPSTGNTIYF. The full variable domain, completed using reference TRBV5-1 and TRBJ1-3, is KAGVTQTPRYLIKTRGQQVTLSCSPISGHRSVSWYQQTPGQGLQFLFEYFSETQRNKGNFPGRFSGRQFSNSRSEMNVSTLELGDSALYLCASSLLPSTGNTIYFGEGSWLTVV.

As for this clonotype: It may be a read error: a sequence one base away is much more abundant. The chain employs TRBV7-3 and TRBJ2-1; TRBD2 aligns across 8 bases. The CDR3 has 16 amino acids. Germline lookup yields CDR1 SGHTA and CDR2 FQGTGA. CDR3 DNA sequence: TGTGCCAGCAGCTTAAATAGCGGGGAATCCTACAATGATCAGTTCTTC. Amino acids: CASSLNSGESYNDQFF.

The table lists this clonotype with a few counts. This chain connects TRBV6-6 to TRBJ2-3, with TRBD2 identical over 10 bases. V lost 2 bases, J lost 6 bases, and 11 bases stayed unmatched. Germline CDR1 reads MNHNY; CDR2 reads SVGAGI (reference sequence). The CDR3 is made up of 17 amino acids. This chain's CDR3 is CASSYLKREGLLDTQYF. The CDR3 DNA reads as TGTGCCAGCAGTTACCTTAAGCGGGAGGGCCTGTTGGATACGCAGTATTTT.

This sequence joins TRBV27 and TRBJ2-7; TRBD2 agrees at 9 bases. The CDR3 is 15 amino acids. Germline V gives CDR1 MNHEY, CDR2 SMNVEV (reference sequence). V lost 3 bases, J lost 2 bases, and 5 bases stayed unmatched. The CDR3 loop reads CASSFGREGPYEQYF. The CDR3 region has the DNA TGTGCCAGCAGTTTCGGGCGGGAGGGTCCCTACGAGCAGTACTTC.

This chain links TRBV2 with TRBJ2-7; D is uncertain. V was cut by 4 bases and J by 3 bases, with 7 bases left in between. The germline V gene has CDR1 SNHLY and CDR2 FYNNEI. CDR3 length equals 12 residues. Here the CDR3 DNA reads TGTGCCAGCAGTGTGTTTTTCTACGAGCAGTACTTC. This codes for CASSVFFYEQYF.

This clonotype was seen repeatedly, ten times or more. This rearrangement joins TRBV12-3 or TRBV12-4 to TRBJ1-1; D gene uncertain. This CDR3 is built from 14 residues. V lost 6 bases and J lost 0, with 11 bases in between. CDR3 nucleotide sequence: TGTGCCAGCAGAACCAGTAACCTGAACACTGAAGCTTTCTTT. Translating gives CASRTSNLNTEAFF.

Ten or more counts support this clonotype. The chain links TRBV6-2 or TRBV6-3 to TRBJ1-6; 7 bases line up with TRBD1. J lost 19 bases, V lost 4 bases, and 19 bases had no gene match. Germline-derived CDR1 and CDR2 are MNHEY and SVGEGT. The CDR3 is 15 amino acids. The CDR3 sequence is CASSFGQAAFSVDHF. CDR3 DNA: TGTGCCAGCAGTTTCGGACAGGCCGCGTTTTCGGTCGATCACTTT.

In its sample, this clonotype was seen many times. An end of the junction differs from the germline gene, which may be a read error. The chain joins TRBV30 to TRBJ1-1; D gene unclear. Germline CDR1 GTSNPN, CDR2 SVGIG (reference sequence). The CDR3 is 12 amino acids. CDR3 region: CAWSVMNAEAFF. CDR3 nucleotides: TGTGCCTGGAGTGTTATGAACGCTGAAGCTTTCTTT.

The chain employs TRBV4-3 and TRBJ2-1; 11 bases map to TRBD2. Germline CDR1 reads LGHNA; CDR2 reads YSLEER. The V segment lost 3 bases and the J segment 3 bases; nucleotides outside the gene matches: 1. The CDR3 has 15 residues. In DNA, the CDR3 is TGCGCCAGCAGCCACACTAGCGGGGGCTACAATGAGCAGTTCTTC. It translates to CASSHTSGGYNEQFF.

This clonotype was found once. A read error is possible here, since a much larger clone lies one base away. The chain uses TRBV7-9 and TRBJ2-3, with TRBD2 matching over 8 bases. CDR1 and CDR2 (germline): SEHNR, FQNEAQ (reference sequence). This CDR3 region has 16 residues. The V segment lost 3 bases and the J segment 2 bases; nucleotides outside the gene matches: 7. CDR3 coding DNA: TGTGCCAGCAGCTTCGGAGCGGGAGCCCTCACAGATACGCAGTATTTT. This encodes CASSFGAGALTDTQYF.

V usage is TRBV28 and J usage is TRBJ1-2; D perhaps matches TRBD1 (5 bases). V lost 6 bases, J lost 4 bases, and 15 bases lay in between. Germline V lookup: CDR1 MDHEN, CDR2 SYDVKM. The length of the CDR3 is 14 residues. CDR3: CASSWDSPAYGYTF. As DNA, the CDR3 is TGTGCCAGCAGCTGGGACTCGCCGGCCTATGGCTACACCTTC.

This chain connects TRBV9 to TRBJ2-3; D remains ambiguous. Germline-derived CDR1 and CDR2 are SGDLS and YYNGEE. Trimming removed 3 bases at V and 4 bases at J, with 9 bases between. The CDR3 contains 13 residues. In DNA, the CDR3 is TGTGCCAGCAGCGACGAGAGCGCAGATACGCAGTATTTT. This sequence encodes CASSDESADTQYF. Full variable domain (remainder filled in from reference TRBV9 and TRBJ2-3): DSGVTQTPKHLITATGQRVTLRCSPRSGDLSVYWYQQSLDQGLQFLIQYYNGEERAKGNILERFSAQQFPDLHSELNLSSLELGDSALYFCASSDESADTQYFGPGTRLTVL.

The table lists this clonotype with many counts. The chain couples TRBV4-1 to TRBJ1-2; D may be TRBD1 (6 bases). The germline gives CDR1 MGHRA, CDR2 YSYEKL. This CDR3 contains 12 residues. V was clipped by 4 bases and J by 7 bases, with 10 bases between them. Here the CDR3 reads CASSRDTSGYTF. CDR3 DNA sequence: TGCGCCAGCAGCCGGGACACCAGTGGCTACACCTTC.

This clonotype was observed a handful of times. The chain recombines TRBV28 with TRBJ2-7; D could derive from TRBD1 or TRBD2 (5 bases each). In germline, CDR1 is MDHEN, CDR2 SYDVKM. Trimming shortened V by 2 bases and J by 4 bases, and 12 bases separated the two germline ends. The CDR3 is 14 amino acids. For the CDR3, the DNA is TGTGCCAGCAGTTTAAACAGGACTCCTTACGAGCAGTACTTC. Its translation: CASSLNRTPYEQYF.

The rearrangement joins TRBV20-1 to TRBJ2-3, with TRBD2 identical over 8 bases. The J segment lost 8 bases and the V segment lost 3 bases, leaving 10 bases of the junction unmatched. Looked up from germline, CDR1 is DFQATT and CDR2 is SNEGSKA (reference sequence). The CDR3 is 14 amino acids. For the CDR3, the DNA is TGCAGTGCTAGTCCCTCCGGGAGGGCCGGTACGCAGTATTTT. Translated: CSASPSGRAGTQYF.

Remarks on this clonotype: This may arise from a read error, as a much more abundant clone is one base away. DNA of the CDR3: TGTGCCACCTGCCTGGGGTTCCAAGAGACCCAGTTCTTC. It translates to CATCLGFQETQFF. The gene calls are TRBV7-8 and TRBJ2-5; D not certain. Matching the DNA end better, TRBJ2-1 makes the J call doubtful. The CDR3 contains 13 residues. Germline lookup yields CDR1 SGHVS and CDR2 FQNEAQ.